This TCR beta chain is from a study of Ad26.COV2.S vaccination and SARS-CoV-2 variants. The treatment is: about 20 received Ad26.COV2.S at low or high dose, single or two shots; 5 received placebo; per-sample allocation not given. It was on day 63 after the first vaccine or placebo injection that samples were taken. With 0 bases removed from V and 3 bases from J, the gap between germline ends came to 7 bases. CDR1 and CDR2 from the germline V gene are SGHRS and YFSETQ. This CDR3 contains 15 residues. TCRdb's copy holds only in-frame clones and misses some; the assay was immunoSEQ multiplex PCR. The repertoire has approximately 460,000 clones, roughly 87% of them found once; the top ten carry roughly 1.7%.

The material sequenced was peripheral blood, taken in a trial of Ad26.COV2.S vaccine versus placebo. This TCR was recovered from a person between 18 and 65 years old who received the Ad26.COV2.S COVID-19 vaccine or a placebo. The V and J genes are TRBV5-1 and TRBJ1-6; no clear D gene. The CDR3 DNA reads TGCGCCAGCAGCTTGGAGGGAATCTATAATTCACCCCTCCACTTT. Protein product: CASSLEGIYNSPLHF.